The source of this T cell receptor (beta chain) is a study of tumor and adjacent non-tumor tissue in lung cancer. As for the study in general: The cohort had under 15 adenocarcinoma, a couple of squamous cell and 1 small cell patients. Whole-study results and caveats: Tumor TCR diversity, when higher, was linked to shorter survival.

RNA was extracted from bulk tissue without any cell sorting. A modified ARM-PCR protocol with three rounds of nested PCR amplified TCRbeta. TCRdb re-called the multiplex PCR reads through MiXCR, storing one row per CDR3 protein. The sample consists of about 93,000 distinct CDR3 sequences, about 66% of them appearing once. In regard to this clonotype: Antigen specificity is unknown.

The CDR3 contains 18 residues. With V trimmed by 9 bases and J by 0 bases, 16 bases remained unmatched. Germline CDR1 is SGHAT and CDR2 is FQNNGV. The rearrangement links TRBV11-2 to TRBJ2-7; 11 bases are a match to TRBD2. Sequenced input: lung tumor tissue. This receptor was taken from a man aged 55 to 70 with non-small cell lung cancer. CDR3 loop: CASTRISGRAKSSYEQYF. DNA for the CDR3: TGTGCCAGTACCCGGATTAGCGGGAGGGCCAAGAGCTCCTACGAGCAGTACTTC.